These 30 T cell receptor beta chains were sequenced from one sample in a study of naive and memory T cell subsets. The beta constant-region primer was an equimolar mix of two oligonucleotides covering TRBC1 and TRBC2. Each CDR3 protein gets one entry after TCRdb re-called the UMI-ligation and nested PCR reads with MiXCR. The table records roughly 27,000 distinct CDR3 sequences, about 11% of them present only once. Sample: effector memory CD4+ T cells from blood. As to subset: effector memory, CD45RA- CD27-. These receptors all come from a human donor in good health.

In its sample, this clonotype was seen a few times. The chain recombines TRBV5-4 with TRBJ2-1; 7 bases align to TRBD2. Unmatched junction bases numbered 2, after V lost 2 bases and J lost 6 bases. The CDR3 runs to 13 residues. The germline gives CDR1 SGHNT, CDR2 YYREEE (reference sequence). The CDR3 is CASSFGGSNEQFF. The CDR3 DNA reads TGTGCCAGCAGCTTCGGGGGGAGCAATGAGCAGTTCTTC.

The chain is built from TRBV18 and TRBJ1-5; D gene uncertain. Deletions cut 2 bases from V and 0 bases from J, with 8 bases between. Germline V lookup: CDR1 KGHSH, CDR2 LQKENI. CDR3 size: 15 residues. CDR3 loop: CASSPESGSNQPQHF. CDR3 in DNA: TGTGCCAGCTCACCAGAATCGGGTAGCAATCAGCCCCAGCATTTT.

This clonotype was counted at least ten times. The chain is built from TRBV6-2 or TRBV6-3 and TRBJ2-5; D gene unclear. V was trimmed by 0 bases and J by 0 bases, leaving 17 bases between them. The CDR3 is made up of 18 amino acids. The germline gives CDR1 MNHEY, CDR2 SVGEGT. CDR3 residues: CASSYSLDGKTYQETQYF. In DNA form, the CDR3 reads TGTGCCAGCAGTTACTCGTTAGACGGAAAAACGTACCAAGAGACCCAGTACTTC.

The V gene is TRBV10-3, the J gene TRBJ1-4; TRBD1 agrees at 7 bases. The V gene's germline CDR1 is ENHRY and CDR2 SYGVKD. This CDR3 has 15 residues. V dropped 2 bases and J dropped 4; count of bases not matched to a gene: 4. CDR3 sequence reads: CAISEDGTDNEKLFF. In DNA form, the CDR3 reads TGTGCCATCAGTGAGGATGGGACAGATAATGAAAAACTGTTTTTT.

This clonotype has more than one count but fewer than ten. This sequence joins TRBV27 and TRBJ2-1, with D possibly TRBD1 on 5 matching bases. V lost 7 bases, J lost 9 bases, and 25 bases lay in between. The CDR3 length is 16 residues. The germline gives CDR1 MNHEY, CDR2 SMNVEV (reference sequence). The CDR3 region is CASNPRIGAVIAEQFF. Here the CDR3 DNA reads TGTGCCAGCAACCCTCGGATAGGGGCGGTCATAGCTGAGCAGTTCTTC.

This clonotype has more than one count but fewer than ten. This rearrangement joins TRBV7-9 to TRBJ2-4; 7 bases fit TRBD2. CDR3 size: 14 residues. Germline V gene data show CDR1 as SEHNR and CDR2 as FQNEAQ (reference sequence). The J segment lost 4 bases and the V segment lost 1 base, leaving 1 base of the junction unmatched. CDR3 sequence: CASSLERGKNIQYF. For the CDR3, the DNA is TGTGCCAGCAGCTTAGAGCGGGGAAAAAACATTCAGTACTTC.

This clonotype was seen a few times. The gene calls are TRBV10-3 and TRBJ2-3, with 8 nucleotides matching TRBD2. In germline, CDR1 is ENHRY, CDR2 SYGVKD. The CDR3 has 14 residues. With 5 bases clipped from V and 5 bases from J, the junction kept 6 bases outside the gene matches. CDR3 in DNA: TGTGCCATCAGTAGCGGGGGAGTTGGAGATACGCAGTATTTT. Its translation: CAISSGGVGDTQYF.

This chain's CDR3 is CASSLATGASYEQYF. As DNA, the CDR3 is TGTGCCAGCAGCTTAGCGACAGGGGCCTCCTACGAGCAGTACTTC. V is TRBV7-2 and J is TRBJ2-7; 8 nucleotides line up with TRBD1. The junction had 1 base not matched to a gene; V was cut back by 0 bases and J by 0 bases. CDR3 size: 15 residues. Germline V lookup: CDR1 SGHTA, CDR2 FQGNSA.

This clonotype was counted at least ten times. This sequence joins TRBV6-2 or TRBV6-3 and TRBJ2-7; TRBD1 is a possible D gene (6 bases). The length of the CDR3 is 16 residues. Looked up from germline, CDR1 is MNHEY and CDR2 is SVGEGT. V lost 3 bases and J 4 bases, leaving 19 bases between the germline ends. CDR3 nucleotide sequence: TGTGCCAGCAGTTATCAGAGAGACAGGCCGCTATACGAGCAGTACTTC. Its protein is CASSYQRDRPLYEQYF.

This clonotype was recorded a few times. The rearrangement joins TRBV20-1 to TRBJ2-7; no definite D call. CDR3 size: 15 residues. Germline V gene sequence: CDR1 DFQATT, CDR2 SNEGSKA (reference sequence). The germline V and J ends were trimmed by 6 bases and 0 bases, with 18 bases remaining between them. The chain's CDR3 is CSAEPSTVSSYEQYF. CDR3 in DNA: TGCAGTGCAGAACCCAGTACGGTCAGCTCCTACGAGCAGTACTTC.

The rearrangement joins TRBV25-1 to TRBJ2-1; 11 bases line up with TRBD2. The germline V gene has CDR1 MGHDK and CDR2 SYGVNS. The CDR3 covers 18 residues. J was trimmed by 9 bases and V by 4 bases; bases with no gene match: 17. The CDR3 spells CASSVGGTSGNAWLEQFF. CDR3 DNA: TGTGCCAGCAGTGTAGGAGGGACTAGCGGTAACGCATGGCTTGAGCAGTTCTTC. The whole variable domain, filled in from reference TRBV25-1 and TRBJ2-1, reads EADIYQTPRYLVIGTGKKITLECSQTMGHDKMYWYQQDPGMELHLIHYSYGVNSTEKGDLSSESTVSRIRTEHFPLTLESARPSHTSQYLCASSVGGTSGNAWLEQFFGPGTRLTVL.

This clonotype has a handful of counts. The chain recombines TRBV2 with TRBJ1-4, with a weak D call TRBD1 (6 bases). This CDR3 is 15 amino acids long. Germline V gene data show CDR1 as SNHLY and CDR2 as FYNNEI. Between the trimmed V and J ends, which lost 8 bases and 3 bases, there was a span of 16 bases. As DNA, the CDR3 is TGTGCCAGCCGATTCTGGGGGGGCTCTAATGAAAAACTGTTTTTT. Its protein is CASRFWGGSNEKLFF.

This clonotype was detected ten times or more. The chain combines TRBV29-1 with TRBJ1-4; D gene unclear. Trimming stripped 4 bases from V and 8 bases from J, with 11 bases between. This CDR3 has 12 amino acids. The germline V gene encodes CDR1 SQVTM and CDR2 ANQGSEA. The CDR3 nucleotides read TGCAGCGTTGGCGAAGGGAGGGAAAAACTGTTTTTT. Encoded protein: CSVGEGREKLFF.

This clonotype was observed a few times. In nucleotides, the CDR3 is TGTGCCAGCAGCCAAGTGGGGAAGGGTGGCTACACCTTC. This translates into CASSQVGKGGYTF. This rearrangement joins TRBV4-2 to TRBJ1-2; D remains ambiguous. Deletions cut 1 base from V and 7 bases from J, with 10 bases between. CDR1 LGHNA and CDR2 YNFKEQ come from the germline V gene. This CDR3 is built from 13 residues.

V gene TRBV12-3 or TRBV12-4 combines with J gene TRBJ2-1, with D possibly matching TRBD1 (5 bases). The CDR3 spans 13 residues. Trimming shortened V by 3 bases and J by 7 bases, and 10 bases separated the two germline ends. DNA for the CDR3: TGTGCCAGCAGTTTGAACAGGTGGAATGAGCAGTTCTTC. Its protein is CASSLNRWNEQFF.

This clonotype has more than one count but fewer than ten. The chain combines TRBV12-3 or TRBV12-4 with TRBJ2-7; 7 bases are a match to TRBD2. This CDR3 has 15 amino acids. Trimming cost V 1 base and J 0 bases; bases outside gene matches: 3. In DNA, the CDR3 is TGTGCCAGCAGTTTAGAACTAGCGAGCTCCTACGAGCAGTACTTC. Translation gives CASSLELASSYEQYF.

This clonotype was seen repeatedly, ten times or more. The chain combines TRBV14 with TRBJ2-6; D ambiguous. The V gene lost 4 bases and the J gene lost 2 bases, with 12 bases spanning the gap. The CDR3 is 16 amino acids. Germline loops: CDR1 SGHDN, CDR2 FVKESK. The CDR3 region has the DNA TGTGCCAGCAGCCGAGGACGGTCGACTGGGGCCAACGTCCTGACTTTC. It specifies CASSRGRSTGANVLTF. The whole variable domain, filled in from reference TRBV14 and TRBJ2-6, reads EAGVTQFPSHSVIEKGQTVTLRCDPISGHDNLYWYRRVMGKEIKFLLHFVKESKQDESGMPNNRFLAERTGGTYSTLKVQPAELEDSGVYFCASSRGRSTGANVLTFGAGSRLTVL.

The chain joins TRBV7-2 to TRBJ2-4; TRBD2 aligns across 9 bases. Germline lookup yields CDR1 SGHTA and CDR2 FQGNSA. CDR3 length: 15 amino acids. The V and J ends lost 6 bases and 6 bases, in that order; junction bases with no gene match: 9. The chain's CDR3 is CASSSPGTSLNIQYF. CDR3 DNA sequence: TGTGCCAGCAGTTCCCCCGGGACTAGCTTAAACATTCAGTACTTC.

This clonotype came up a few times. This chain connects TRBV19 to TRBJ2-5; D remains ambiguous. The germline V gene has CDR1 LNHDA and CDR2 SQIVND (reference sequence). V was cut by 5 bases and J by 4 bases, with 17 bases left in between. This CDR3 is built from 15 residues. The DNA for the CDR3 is TGTGCCAGTAGTCGGCAGGTAGATACTGGAGAGACCCAGTACTTC. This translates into CASSRQVDTGETQYF.

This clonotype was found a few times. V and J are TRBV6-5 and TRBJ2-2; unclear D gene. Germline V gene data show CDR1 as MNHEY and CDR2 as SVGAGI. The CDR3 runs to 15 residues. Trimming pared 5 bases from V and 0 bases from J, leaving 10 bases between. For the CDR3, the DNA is TGTGCCAGCAGTCCTGCCGTCCCGAACACCGGGGAGCTGTTTTTT. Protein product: CASSPAVPNTGELFF.

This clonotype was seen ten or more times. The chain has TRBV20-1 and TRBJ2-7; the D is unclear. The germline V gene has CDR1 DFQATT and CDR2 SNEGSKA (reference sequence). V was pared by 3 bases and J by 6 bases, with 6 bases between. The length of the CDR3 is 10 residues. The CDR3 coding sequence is TGCAGTGCTAGTTCGGCCGAGCAGTACTTC. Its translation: CSASSAEQYF.

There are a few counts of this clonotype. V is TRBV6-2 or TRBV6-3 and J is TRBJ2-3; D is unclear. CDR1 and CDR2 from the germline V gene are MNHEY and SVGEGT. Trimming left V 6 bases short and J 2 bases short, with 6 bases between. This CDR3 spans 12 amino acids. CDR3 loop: CASSPPTDTQYF. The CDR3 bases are TGTGCCAGCAGCCCTCCCACAGATACGCAGTATTTT.

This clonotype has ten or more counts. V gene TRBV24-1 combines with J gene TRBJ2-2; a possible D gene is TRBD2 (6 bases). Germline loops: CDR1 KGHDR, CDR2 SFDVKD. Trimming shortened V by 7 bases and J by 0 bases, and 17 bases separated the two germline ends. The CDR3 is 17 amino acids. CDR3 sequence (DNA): TGTGCCACCAGCGGTGGGGGGTGGACGACGAACACCGGGGAGCTGTTTTTT. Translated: CATSGGGWTTNTGELFF.

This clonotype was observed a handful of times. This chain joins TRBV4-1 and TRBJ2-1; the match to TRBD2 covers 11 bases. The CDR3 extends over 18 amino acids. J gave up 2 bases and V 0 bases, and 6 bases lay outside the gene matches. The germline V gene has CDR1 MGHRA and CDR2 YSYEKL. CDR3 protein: CASSQDPGLAGPYNEQFF. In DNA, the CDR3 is TGCGCCAGCAGCCAAGATCCAGGACTAGCGGGTCCCTACAATGAGCAGTTCTTC.

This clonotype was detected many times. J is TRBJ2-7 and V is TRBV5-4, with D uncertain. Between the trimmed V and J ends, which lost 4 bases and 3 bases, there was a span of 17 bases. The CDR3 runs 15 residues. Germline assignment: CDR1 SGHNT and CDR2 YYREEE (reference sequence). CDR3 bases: TGTGCCAGCAGCCCCCAGGACCGTAGCTACTACGAGCAGTACTTC. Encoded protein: CASSPQDRSYYEQYF.

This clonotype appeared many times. The CDR3 region is CASSAGVVGTLQFF. CDR3 DNA sequence: TGTGCCAGCAGTGCCGGCGTTGTCGGGACTTTACAGTTCTTC. V is TRBV2 and J is TRBJ2-1, with D possibly matching TRBD2 (6 bases). The CDR3 has 14 residues. Germline CDR1 SNHLY, CDR2 FYNNEI. Between the trimmed V and J ends, which lost 4 bases and 13 bases, there was a span of 20 bases.

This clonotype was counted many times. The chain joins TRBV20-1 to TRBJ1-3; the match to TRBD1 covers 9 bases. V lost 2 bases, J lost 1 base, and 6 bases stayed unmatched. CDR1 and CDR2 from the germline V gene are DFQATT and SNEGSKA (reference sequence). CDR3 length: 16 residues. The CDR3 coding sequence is TGCAGTGCTAGAAACGACAGGGGGGGATCTGGAAACACCATATATTTT. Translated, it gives CSARNDRGGSGNTIYF.

In DNA form, the CDR3 reads TGTGCCAGCAGTGATAAGGGCAGGAGCTATGGCTACACCTTC. Its protein product is CASSDKGRSYGYTF. This chain uses TRBV6-1 with TRBJ1-2; D is undetermined. The CDR3 totals 14 residues. Germline V gene lookup returns CDR1 MNHNS and CDR2 SASEGT. V shed 3 bases and J shed 4 bases, with 12 bases lying between them.

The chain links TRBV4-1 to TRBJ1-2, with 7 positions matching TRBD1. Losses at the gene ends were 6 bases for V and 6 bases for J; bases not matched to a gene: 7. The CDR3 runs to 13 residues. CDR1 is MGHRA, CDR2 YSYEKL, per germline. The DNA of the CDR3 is TGCGCCAGCAGTACTGGGACAGCGAATGGCTACACCTTC. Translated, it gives CASSTGTANGYTF.

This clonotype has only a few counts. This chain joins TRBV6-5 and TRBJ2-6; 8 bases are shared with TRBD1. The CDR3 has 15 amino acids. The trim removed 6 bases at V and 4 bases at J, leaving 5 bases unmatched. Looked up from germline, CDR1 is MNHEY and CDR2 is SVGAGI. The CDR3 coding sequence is TGTGCCAGCAGCCCCAGGGGGCTCGGGGCCAACGTCCTGACTTTC. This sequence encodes CASSPRGLGANVLTF.